This T cell receptor (beta chain) is from a study of blood T cell repertoires in COVID-19. In the study overall: COVID-19 samples collected from the United States, Italy and Spain covered acute and convalescent phases.

The CDR3 contains 15 residues. Germline CDR1 is MRHNA and CDR2 is SNTAGT. Trimming removed 3 bases from V and 5 bases from J, with 16 bases in between. Per the original data handling: Estimation of nucleated cell counts was performed using reference gene primer amplification. Method: immunoSEQ multiplex PCR; TCRdb's copy keeps in-frame clones and lacks some. V and J calls and clone size are copied from that table; D and trimming were computed from the DNA. The table records a few hundred thousand clones, just under 85% of them present only once. V is TRBV6-4 and J is TRBJ1-2; perhaps TRBD1 as D (6 bases). Material for sequencing was peripheral blood. This clonotype was sampled from a woman between 50 and 59 years old with active or convalescent COVID-19. The CDR3 bases are TGTGCCAGCAGTGAAAACCCAGGGGCCCGGTATGGCTACACCTTC. It yields the protein CASSENPGARYGYTF.